One T cell receptor beta chain is described in this entry. Other DNA variants within this sample encode the same CDR3. The data were obtained in a study of shared clonotypes between healthy human individuals. The germline CDR1 and CDR2 sequences are GTSNPN and SVGIG (reference sequence). CDR3 length: 14 amino acids. V gave up 1 base and J gave up 5 bases; unmatched junction bases: 3. Assay used: immunoSEQ multiplex PCR; TCRdb lists only in-frame clones, some missing. The sample records over 2 million clones, roughly 96% being singletons. Sequenced material: naive CD4+ T cells sorted from blood. The subset here: CD45RA+ positively selected. J is TRBJ1-2 and V is TRBV30; 11 nucleotides align to TRBD1. The source of this sequence is a man between 18 and 35 years old in good health. The CDR3 bases are TGTGCCTGGAGTGCCGGGACAGGGGGTTATGGCTACACCTTC. It is translated as CAWSAGTGGYGYTF.